This T cell receptor (beta chain) was found in a study of blood T cell repertoires in COVID-19. Study background: T cells, B-cell-depleted T cells, or PBMCs supplied cDNA or gDNA.

This clone came up once. Repertoires were generated with immunoSEQ multiplex PCR, while TCRdb's copy carries only in-frame clones and drops some. This table has about 390,000 clones, 87% appearing once. Germline lookup yields CDR1 LNHDA and CDR2 SQIVND (reference sequence). The CDR3 loop spans 16 amino acids. V shed 6 bases, J shed 2 bases, and the junction held 8 bases outside the gene matches. This sequence joins TRBV19 and TRBJ2-3, with 10 bases lining up with TRBD1. This clonotype was obtained from a woman aged 50 to 60 who had recovered from COVID-19. The sample taken for sequencing was PBMCs or T cells enriched from blood (not recorded which). Here the CDR3 DNA reads TGTGCCAGTAGGGAGACAGGGGGCCTTCACACAGATACGCAGTATTTT. The encoded protein is CASRETGGLHTDTQYF.